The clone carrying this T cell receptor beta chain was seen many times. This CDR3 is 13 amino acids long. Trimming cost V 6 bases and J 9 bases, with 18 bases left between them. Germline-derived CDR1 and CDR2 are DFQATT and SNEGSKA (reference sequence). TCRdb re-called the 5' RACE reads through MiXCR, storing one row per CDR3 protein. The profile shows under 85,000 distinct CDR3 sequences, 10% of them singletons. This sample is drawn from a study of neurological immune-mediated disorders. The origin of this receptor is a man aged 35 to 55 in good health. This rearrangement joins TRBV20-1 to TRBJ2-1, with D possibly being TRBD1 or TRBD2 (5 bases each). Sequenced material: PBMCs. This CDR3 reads CSAGAASYPEQFF. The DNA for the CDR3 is TGCAGTGCCGGGGCGGCTAGCTACCCTGAGCAGTTCTTC.